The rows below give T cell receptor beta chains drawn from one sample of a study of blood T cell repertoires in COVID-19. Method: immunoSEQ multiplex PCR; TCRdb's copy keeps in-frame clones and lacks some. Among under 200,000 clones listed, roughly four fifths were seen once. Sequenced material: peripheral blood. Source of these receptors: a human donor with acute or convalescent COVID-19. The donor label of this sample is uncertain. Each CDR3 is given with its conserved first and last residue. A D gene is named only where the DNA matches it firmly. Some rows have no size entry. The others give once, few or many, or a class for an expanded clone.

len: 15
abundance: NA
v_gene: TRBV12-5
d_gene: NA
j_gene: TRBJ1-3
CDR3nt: TGTGCTAGTGGTCCCCTACAGGCCTCTGGAAACACCATATATTTT
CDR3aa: CASGPLQASGNTIYF

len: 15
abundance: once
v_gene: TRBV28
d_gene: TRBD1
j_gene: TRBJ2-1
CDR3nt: TGTGCCAGCAGTTTGGGGACAGGCTCCTACAATGAGCAGTTCTTC
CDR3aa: CASSLGTGSYNEQFF

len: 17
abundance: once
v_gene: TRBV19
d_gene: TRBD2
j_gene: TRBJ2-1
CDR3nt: TGTGCCAGTAGTATTCGGGCTAGCGGGAGCTCCTACAATGAGCAGTTCTTC
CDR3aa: CASSIRASGSSYNEQFF

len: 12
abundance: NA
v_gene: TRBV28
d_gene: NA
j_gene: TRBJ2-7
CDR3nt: TGTGCCAGCAGTCTGAGTTCCTACGAGCAGTACTTC
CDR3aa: CASSLSSYEQYF

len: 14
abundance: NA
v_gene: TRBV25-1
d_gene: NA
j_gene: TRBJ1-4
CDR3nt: TGTGCCAGCAGTGAACCGCGGGGTCCTGAAAAACTGTTTTTT
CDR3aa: CASSEPRGPEKLFF

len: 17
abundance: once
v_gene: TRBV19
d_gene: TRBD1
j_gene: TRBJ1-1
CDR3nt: TGTGCCAGTAGTATAGTCGGGCAGGGGGCCCCGGGCGCTGAAGCTTTCTTT
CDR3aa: CASSIVGQGAPGAEAFF

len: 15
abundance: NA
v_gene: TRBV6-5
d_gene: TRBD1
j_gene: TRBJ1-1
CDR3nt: TGTGCCAGCTTTCAGGGTGGACAGGGAAGGACTGAAGCTTTCTTT
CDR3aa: CASFQGGQGRTEAFF

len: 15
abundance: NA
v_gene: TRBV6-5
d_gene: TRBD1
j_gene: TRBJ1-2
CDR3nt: TGTGCCAGCAGTTTCCCGGGACAGGGGCTCTATGGCTACACCTTC
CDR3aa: CASSFPGQGLYGYTF

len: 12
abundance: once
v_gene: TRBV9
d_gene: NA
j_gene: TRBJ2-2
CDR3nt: TGTGCCAGCAGTGAGGGGGCCGGGGAGCTGTTTTTT
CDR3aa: CASSEGAGELFF

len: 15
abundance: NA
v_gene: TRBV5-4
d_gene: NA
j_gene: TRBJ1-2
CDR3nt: TGTGCCAGCAGCGGGGGGGGCGGGCCCCGCTATGGCTACACCTTC
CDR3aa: CASSGGGGPRYGYTF

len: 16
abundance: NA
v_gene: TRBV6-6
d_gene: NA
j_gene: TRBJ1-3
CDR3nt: TGTGCCAGCTACCGACGGCAGGGGAGTACTGGAAACACCATATATTTT
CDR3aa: CASYRRQGSTGNTIYF

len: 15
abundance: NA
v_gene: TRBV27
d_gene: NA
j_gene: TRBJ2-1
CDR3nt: TGTGCCAGCAAGAACCCCGGACAGAAATACAATGAGCAGTTCTTC
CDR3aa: CASKNPGQKYNEQFF

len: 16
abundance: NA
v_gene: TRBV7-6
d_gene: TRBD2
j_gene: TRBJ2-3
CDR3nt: TGTGCCAGCAGCTTCCGACTAGCGGGGCCCACAGATACGCAGTATTTT
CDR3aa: CASSFRLAGPTDTQYF

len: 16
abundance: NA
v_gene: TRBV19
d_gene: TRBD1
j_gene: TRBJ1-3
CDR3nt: TGTGCCAGTAGTACTGGACAGGGGAGCTCTGGAAACACCATATATTTT
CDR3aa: CASSTGQGSSGNTIYF

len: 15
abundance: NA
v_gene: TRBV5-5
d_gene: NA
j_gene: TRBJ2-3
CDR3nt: TGTGCCAGCAGCCTTCTCGGGGGAAAGACAGATACGCAGTATTTT
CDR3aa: CASSLLGGKTDTQYF

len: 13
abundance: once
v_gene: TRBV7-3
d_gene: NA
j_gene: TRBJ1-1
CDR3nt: TGTGCCAGCAGCTTAGAGGGCGGGCCTGAAGCTTTCTTT
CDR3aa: CASSLEGGPEAFF

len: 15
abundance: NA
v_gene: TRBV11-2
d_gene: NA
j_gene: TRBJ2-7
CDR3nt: TGTGCCAGCAGCTTCTACGGGACTGTCTCCTACGAGCAGTACTTC
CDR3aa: CASSFYGTVSYEQYF

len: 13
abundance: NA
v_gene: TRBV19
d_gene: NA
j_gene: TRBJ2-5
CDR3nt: TGTGCCAGCCGGGACACCGACCGGGAGACCCAGTACTTC
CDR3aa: CASRDTDRETQYF

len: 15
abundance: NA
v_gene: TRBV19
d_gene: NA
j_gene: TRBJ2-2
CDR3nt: TGTGCCAGTACCCGAAGCGGGCGGGACACCGGGGAGCTGTTTTTT
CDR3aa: CASTRSGRDTGELFF

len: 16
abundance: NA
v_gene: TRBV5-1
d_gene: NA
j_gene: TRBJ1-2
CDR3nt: TGCGCCAGCAGCTTGGGACCAGGGGCCCCAGAGCGGGGCTACACCTTC
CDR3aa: CASSLGPGAPERGYTF

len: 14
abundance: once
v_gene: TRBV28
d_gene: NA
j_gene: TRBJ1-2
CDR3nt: TGTGCCAGCACCCCCTACGGACAGTCTATAGGCTACACCTTC
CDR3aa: CASTPYGQSIGYTF

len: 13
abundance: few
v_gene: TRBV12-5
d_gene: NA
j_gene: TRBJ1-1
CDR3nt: TGTGCTAGTGGTCGGGACACGAACACTGAAGCTTTCTTT
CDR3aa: CASGRDTNTEAFF

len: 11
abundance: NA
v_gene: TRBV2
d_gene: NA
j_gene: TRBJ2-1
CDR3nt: TGTGCCAGCAGTGTCGGGATTATACAGTTCTTC
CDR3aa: CASSVGIIQFF

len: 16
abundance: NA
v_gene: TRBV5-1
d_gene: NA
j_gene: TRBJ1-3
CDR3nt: TGCGCCAGCAGCTTGGCGGGTATTGGGTCTGGAAACACCATATATTTT
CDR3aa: CASSLAGIGSGNTIYF

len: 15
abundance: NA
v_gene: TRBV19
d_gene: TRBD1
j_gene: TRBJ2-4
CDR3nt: TGTGCCAGTAGCGCAACAGGGGGCCGGGGTAACATTCAGTACTTC
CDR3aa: CASSATGGRGNIQYF

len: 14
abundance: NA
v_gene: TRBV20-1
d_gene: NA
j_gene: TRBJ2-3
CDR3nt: TGCAGTGCTAGTAGGCCCGGAGCCACAGATACGCAGTATTTT
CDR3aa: CSASRPGATDTQYF

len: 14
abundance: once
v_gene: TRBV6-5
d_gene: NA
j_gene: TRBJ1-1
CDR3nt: TGTGCCAGCAGCTCTGCAGCGCTGAGCACTGAAGCTTTCTTT
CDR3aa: CASSSAALSTEAFF

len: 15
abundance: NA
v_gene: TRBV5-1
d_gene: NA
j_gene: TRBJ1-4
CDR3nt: TGCGCCAGCAGCTTGGCTCCTCTATCTTCTGAAAAACTGTTTTTT
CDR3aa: CASSLAPLSSEKLFF

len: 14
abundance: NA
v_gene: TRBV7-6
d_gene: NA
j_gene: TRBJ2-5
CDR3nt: TGTGCCAGCAGCTTCAACGACAGAGAAGAGACCCAGTACTTC
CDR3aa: CASSFNDREETQYF

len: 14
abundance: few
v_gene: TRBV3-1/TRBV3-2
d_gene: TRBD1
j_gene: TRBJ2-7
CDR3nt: TGTGCCAGCAGCCAGGGGACAGGGACCTACGAGCAGTACTTC
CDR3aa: CASSQGTGTYEQYF

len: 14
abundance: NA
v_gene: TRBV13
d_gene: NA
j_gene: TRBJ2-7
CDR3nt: TGTGCCAGCAGCCCCCCGGGGTGGTCCTACGAGCAGTACTTC
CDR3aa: CASSPPGWSYEQYF

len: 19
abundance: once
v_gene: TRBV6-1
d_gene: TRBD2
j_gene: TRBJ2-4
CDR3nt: TGTGCCAGCAGTGAAGTCCCTAGCGGGGGGGTTTTGGGCAAAAACATTCAGTACTTC
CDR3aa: CASSEVPSGGVLGKNIQYF

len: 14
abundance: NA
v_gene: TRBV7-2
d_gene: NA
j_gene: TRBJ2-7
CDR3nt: TGTGCCAGCAGCGGGGGGGGCAGCAGCTACGAGCAGTACTTC
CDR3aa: CASSGGGSSYEQYF

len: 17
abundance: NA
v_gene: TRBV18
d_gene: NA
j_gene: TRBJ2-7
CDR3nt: TGTGCCAGCTCTCAACGAGGGGCGGGATCCAGCTCCTACGAGCAGTACTTC
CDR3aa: CASSQRGAGSSSYEQYF

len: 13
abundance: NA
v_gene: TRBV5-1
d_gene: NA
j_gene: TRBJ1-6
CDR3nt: TGCGCCAGCAGCCCGTCCTATAATTCACCCCTCCACTTT
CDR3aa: CASSPSYNSPLHF

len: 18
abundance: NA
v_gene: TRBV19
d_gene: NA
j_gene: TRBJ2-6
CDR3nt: TGTGCCAGTAGTATAGGACAGGCTACCTACTCTGGGGCCAACGTCCTGACTTTC
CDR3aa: CASSIGQATYSGANVLTF

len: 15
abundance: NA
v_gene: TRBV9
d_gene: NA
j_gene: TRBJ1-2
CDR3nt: TGTGCCAGCAGTTTTTCCCCGGCAGGGCACTATGGCTACACCTTC
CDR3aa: CASSFSPAGHYGYTF

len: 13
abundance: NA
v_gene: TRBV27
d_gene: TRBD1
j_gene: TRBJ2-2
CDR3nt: TGTGCCACCCACAGGGGTAGCACCGGGGAGCTGTTTTTT
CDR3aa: CATHRGSTGELFF

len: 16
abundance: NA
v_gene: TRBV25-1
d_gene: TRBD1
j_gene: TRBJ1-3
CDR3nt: TGTGCCAGCAGTTCCCCGGGACAGGGGGGAGGAAACACCATATATTTT
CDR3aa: CASSSPGQGGGNTIYF

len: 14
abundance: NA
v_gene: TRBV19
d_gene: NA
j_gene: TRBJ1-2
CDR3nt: TGTGCCAGTAAGGTGGGGGCCCGTAACTATGGCTACACCTTC
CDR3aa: CASKVGARNYGYTF

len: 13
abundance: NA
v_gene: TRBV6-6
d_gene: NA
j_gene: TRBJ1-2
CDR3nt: TGTGCCAGCAGCTCGACAGCTAACTATGGCTACACCTTC
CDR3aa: CASSSTANYGYTF

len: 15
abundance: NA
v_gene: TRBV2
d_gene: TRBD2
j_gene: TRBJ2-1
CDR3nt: TGTGCCAGCAGGCAAACTGGGGGGGGTTACAATGAGCAGTTCTTC
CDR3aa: CASRQTGGGYNEQFF

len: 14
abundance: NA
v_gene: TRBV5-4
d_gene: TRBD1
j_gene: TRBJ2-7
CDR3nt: TGTGCCAGCAGCCCGGGACAGGGGGCCTACGAGCAGTACTTC
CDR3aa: CASSPGQGAYEQYF

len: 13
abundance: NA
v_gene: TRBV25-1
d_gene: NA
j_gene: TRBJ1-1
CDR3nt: TGTGCCAGCAGTGAATATAACGGGTTTGAAGCTTTCTTT
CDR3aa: CASSEYNGFEAFF

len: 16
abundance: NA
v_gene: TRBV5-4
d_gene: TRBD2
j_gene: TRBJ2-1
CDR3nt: TGTGCCAGCAGCTTGGGCGGGCTAGCGGCCTACAATGAGCAGTTCTTC
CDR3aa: CASSLGGLAAYNEQFF

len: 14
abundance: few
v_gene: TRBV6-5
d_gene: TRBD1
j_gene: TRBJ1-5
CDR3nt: TGTGCCAGCAGGGGGGACAGGGCGAGTCAGCCCCAGCATTTT
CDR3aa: CASRGDRASQPQHF

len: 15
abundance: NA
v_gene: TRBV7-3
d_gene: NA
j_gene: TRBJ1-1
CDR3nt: TGTGCCAGCAGCTTAAATGCAGGCGAAAACACTGAAGCTTTCTTT
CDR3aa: CASSLNAGENTEAFF

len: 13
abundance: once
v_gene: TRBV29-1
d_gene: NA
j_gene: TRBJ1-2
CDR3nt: TGCAGCGTTGATTTGGGGCTTAGCTATGGCTACACCTTC
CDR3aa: CSVDLGLSYGYTF

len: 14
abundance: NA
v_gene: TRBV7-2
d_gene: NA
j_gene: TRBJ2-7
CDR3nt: TGTGCCAGCAGCTCAAGGACTGGGACCTACGAGCAGTACTTC
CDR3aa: CASSSRTGTYEQYF

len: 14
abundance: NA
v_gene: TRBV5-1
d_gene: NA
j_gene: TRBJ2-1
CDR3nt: TGCGCCAGCTCGCCAGGGGAGTCCTACAATGAGCAGTTCTTC
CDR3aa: CASSPGESYNEQFF

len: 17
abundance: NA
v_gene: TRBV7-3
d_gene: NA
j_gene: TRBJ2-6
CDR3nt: TGTGCCAGCAGCGGAGGAGACGGGTTCGCTGGGGCCAACGTCCTGACTTTC
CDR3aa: CASSGGDGFAGANVLTF

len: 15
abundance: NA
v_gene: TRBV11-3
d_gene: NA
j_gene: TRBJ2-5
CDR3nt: TGTGCCAGCAGCTTAGGTACAGGAGCCCAAGAGACCCAGTACTTC
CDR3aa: CASSLGTGAQETQYF

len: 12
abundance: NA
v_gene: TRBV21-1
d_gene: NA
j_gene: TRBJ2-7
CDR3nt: TGTGCCAGCAGCAAAGCCAGCTACGAGCAGTACTTC
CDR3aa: CASSKASYEQYF

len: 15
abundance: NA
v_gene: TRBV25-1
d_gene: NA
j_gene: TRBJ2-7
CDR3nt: TGTGCCAGCAGTGCCCTAGGGGAGGGGGCCTACGAGCAGTACTTC
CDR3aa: CASSALGEGAYEQYF

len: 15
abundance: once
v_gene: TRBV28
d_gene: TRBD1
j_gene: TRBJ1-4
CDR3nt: TGTGCCAGCAGTTTATGGGACAGGGTTAATGAAAAACTGTTTTTT
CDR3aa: CASSLWDRVNEKLFF

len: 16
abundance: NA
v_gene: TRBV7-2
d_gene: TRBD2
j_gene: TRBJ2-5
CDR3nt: TGTGCCAGCAGCCGTGTACTAGCGGGGGGGCGGGAGACCCAGTACTTC
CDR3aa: CASSRVLAGGRETQYF

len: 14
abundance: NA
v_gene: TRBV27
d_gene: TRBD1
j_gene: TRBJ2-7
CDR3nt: TGTGCCAGCAGAAGGGACAGGAGCTCCTACGAGCAGTACTTC
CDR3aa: CASRRDRSSYEQYF

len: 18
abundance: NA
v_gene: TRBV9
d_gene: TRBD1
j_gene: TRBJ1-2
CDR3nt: TGTGCCAGCAGCCAACTACCCGAGGGGACAGCGGGGGGCTATGGCTACACCTTC
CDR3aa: CASSQLPEGTAGGYGYTF

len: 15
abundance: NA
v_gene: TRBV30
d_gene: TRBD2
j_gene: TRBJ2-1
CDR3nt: TGTGCCTGGAGAGCGTTAGCGGGAGGCTACAATGAGCAGTTCTTC
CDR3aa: CAWRALAGGYNEQFF

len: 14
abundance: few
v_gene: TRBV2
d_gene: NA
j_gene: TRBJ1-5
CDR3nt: TGTGCCAGCAGTTTGGACAGCCTGGGTCAGCCCCAGCATTTT
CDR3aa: CASSLDSLGQPQHF